Below, 24 T cell receptor beta chains from the same sample are listed, as sequenced in a study of regulatory T cells in long-lasting Graves disease. Time point: persistent/refractory GD, antithyroid drugs over 5 years with positive TRAb. Following extraction of RNA from PBMCs, that RNA was used to make the TCR library. TCR beta libraries were built with iRepertoire HTBI primers and Arm-PCR of CDR3 regions. TCRdb redid the calling of the multiplex PCR reads with MiXCR, one entry per CDR3 protein. The sample contains 400,000 to 450,000 distinct CDR3 sequences, around a quarter of which appear only once. The material sequenced was peripheral blood mononuclear cells (PBMCs), taken when the disease was refractory, from a patient treated with antithyroid drugs. All receptors derive from a female donor with Graves disease.

This clonotype was observed a handful of times. The rearrangement links TRBV6-5 to TRBJ1-1; tentative D call: TRBD1 (5 bases). Germline V lookup: CDR1 MNHEY, CDR2 SVGAGI. The CDR3 is 13 amino acids. Trimming took 1 base from V and 5 from J, leaving 8 bases between them. As DNA, the CDR3 is TGTGCCAGCAGTTACTTCGGGGGAACTGAAGCTTTCTTT. It specifies CASSYFGGTEAFF.

A few counts support this clonotype. The chain employs TRBV20-1 and TRBJ2-1; 9 bases align to TRBD2. The CDR3 has 14 amino acids. CDR1 is DFQATT and CDR2 is SNEGSKA in the germline V gene (reference sequence). The trim removed 0 bases at V and 8 bases at J, leaving 5 bases unmatched. DNA for the CDR3: TGCAGTGCTAGAGAGGGTAGCGGGAGTGATGAGCAGTTCTTC. It specifies CSAREGSGSDEQFF.

This clonotype was recorded at least ten times. V gene TRBV24-1 combines with J gene TRBJ2-1, with 9 bases identical to TRBD1. This CDR3 has 14 residues. V lost 4 bases to trimming and J lost 7 bases; unmatched junction nucleotides: 4. Germline V gene lookup returns CDR1 KGHDR and CDR2 SFDVKD. The CDR3 reads CATSDGQGRNEQFF. The CDR3 nucleotides read TGTGCCACCAGTGACGGACAGGGGAGGAATGAGCAGTTCTTC.

This chain's CDR3 is CSVELADSYEQYF. The CDR3 DNA reads as TGCAGCGTTGAGCTAGCGGATTCCTACGAGCAGTACTTC. The chain recombines TRBV29-1 with TRBJ2-7; TRBD2 matches 7 bases. CDR3 length equals 13 residues. V was pared by 3 bases and J by 1 base, with 3 bases of the junction left unmatched. In germline, CDR1 is SQVTM, CDR2 ANQGSEA.

This chain connects TRBV20-1 to TRBJ2-3, with 12 bases that match TRBD1. Near its end, the DNA agrees better with TRBJ2-7, so the J call may be wrong. The germline CDR1 and CDR2 sequences are DFQATT and SNEGSKA (reference sequence). This CDR3 is 17 amino acids long. Written as DNA, the CDR3 is TGCAGTGCTAGAGGGTGGGGACAGGGGGCGCAGAATGGGGAGCAGTACTTC. This codes for CSARGWGQGAQNGEQYF.

This chain links TRBV10-3 with TRBJ1-1; a possible D gene is TRBD1 (6 bases). Trimming took 2 bases from V and 0 from J, leaving 10 bases between them. The CDR3 totals 15 residues. CDR1 is ENHRY and CDR2 is SYGVKD in the germline V gene. Here the CDR3 reads CAISEEGHLNTEAFF. CDR3 in DNA: TGTGCCATCAGTGAGGAGGGACACTTGAACACTGAAGCTTTCTTT.

This chain uses TRBV6-1 with TRBJ2-2; 7 bases align to TRBD1. With 0 bases clipped from V and 2 bases from J, the junction kept 6 bases outside the gene matches. Germline values: CDR1 MNHNS, CDR2 SASEGT. This CDR3 has 17 residues. CDR3 sequence (DNA): TGTGCCAGCAGTGAAGCGGGAACAGGGGCTAACACCGGGGAGCTGTTTTTT. Translating it yields CASSEAGTGANTGELFF.

This clonotype appeared many times. The genes are TRBV10-3 and TRBJ2-5; no definite D call. The V end lost 0 bases, the J end lost 5 bases, and 10 bases lay between the germline ends. Germline V CDR1 and CDR2: ENHRY, SYGVKD. This CDR3 has 14 residues. The CDR3 DNA reads TGTGCCATCAGTGAGTCAGCAGGTCGGGAGACCCAGTACTTC. Translated, it gives CAISESAGRETQYF.

The V and J genes are TRBV19 and TRBJ1-2; no clear D. CDR1 and CDR2 (germline): LNHDA, SQIVND (reference sequence). V was trimmed by 4 bases and J by 4 bases, leaving 13 bases between them. The CDR3 extends over 14 amino acids. The CDR3: CASSKRTEFYGYTF. CDR3 bases: TGTGCCAGTAGTAAACGGACGGAGTTCTATGGCTACACCTTC.

This clonotype was observed a handful of times. V is TRBV6-2 or TRBV6-3 and J is TRBJ2-5, with 7 bases fitting TRBD1. V shed 5 bases and J 7 bases; nucleotides not matched to a gene: 7. Looked up from germline, CDR1 is MNHEY and CDR2 is SVGEGT. This CDR3 contains 13 residues. The CDR3 coding sequence is TGTGCCAGCAGTAGGGACAGTCACGGGACCCAGTACTTC. Translation: CASSRDSHGTQYF.

At least ten counts were recorded for this clonotype. V usage is TRBV7-8 and J usage is TRBJ1-1, with 8 positions matching TRBD1. The germline V gene encodes CDR1 SGHVS and CDR2 FQNEAQ. The CDR3 sequence is 16 residues long. After removal of 5 bases from V and 1 base from J, the junction contained 9 bases not matched to a gene. CDR3 in amino acids: CASSVLLGQGNTEAFF. CDR3 sequence (DNA): TGTGCCAGCAGCGTACTGCTCGGACAGGGGAACACTGAAGCTTTCTTT.

The chain recombines TRBV7-2 with TRBJ2-3, with TRBD1 matching 7 bases. Germline CDR1 SGHTA, CDR2 FQGNSA. The CDR3 has 18 amino acids. After removal of 5 bases from V and 0 bases from J, the junction contained 14 bases not matched to a gene. CDR3 in amino acids: CASSQGGGTGASTDTQYF. CDR3 DNA: TGTGCCAGCAGCCAAGGAGGCGGAACAGGGGCGAGCACAGATACGCAGTATTTT.

This clonotype was detected many times. This sequence joins TRBV28 and TRBJ2-7; TRBD2 aligns across 13 bases. CDR1 MDHEN and CDR2 SYDVKM come from the germline V gene. The CDR3 has 15 amino acids. Trimming at V came to 6 bases and at J to 6 bases, leaving 8 bases not matched to a gene. Here the CDR3 reads CASSRTSGSISEQYF. Written as DNA, the CDR3 is TGTGCCAGCAGCCGGACTAGCGGGAGTATTTCCGAGCAGTACTTC.

This clonotype was counted at least ten times. The rearrangement uses TRBV2 and TRBJ1-5; D is ambiguous. CDR1 is SNHLY and CDR2 is FYNNEI in the germline V gene. V was pared by 6 bases and J by 0 bases, with 12 bases between. This CDR3 is built from 15 residues. CDR3 DNA sequence: TGTGCCAGCAGAAAGAAATACTATAGCAATCAGCCCCAGCATTTT. As protein: CASRKKYYSNQPQHF.

There are many counts of this clonotype. Germline and junction disagree at one end, which may indicate a read error. The V and J genes are TRBV5-1 and TRBJ1-4; no reliable D call. The V gene's germline CDR1 is SGHRS and CDR2 YFSETQ. The CDR3 has 14 amino acids. CDR3 sequence reads: CASSLRPSNEKLFF. The CDR3 nucleotides read TGTGCCAGCAGCTTAAGACCAAGTAATGAAAAACTGTTTTTT.

Note on this clonotype: This could be a read error, since a much larger clone is one nucleotide away. The chain has TRBV2 and TRBJ2-7, with a possible D match to TRBD1 (6 bases). The CDR3 spans 13 residues. Germline values: CDR1 SNHLY, CDR2 FYNNEI. CDR3 loop: CASSEQGTYERYF. DNA for the CDR3: TGTGCCAGCAGTGAGCAGGGGACCTACGAGCGGTACTTC.

At least ten counts were recorded for this clonotype. The chain combines TRBV3-1 with TRBJ2-5; TRBD2 matches at 11 bases. Germline-derived CDR1 and CDR2 are LGHDT and YNNKEL (reference sequence). V dropped 4 bases and J dropped 6; count of bases not matched to a gene: 10. This CDR3 spans 16 amino acids. CDR3 nucleotides: TGTGCCAGCAGCCGCCCTACTAGCGGGAGAAGAAAGACCCAGTACTTC. Translation: CASSRPTSGRRKTQYF.

This clonotype was detected many times. This chain joins TRBV28 and TRBJ1-3; D remains unclear. Germline V gene sequence: CDR1 MDHEN, CDR2 SYDVKM. Trimming removed 2 bases from V and 2 bases from J, with 13 bases in between. The CDR3 covers 16 residues. The DNA of the CDR3 is TGTGCCAGCAGTTTAGGGGTCATTGTGGCTGGAAACACCATATATTTT. Amino acids: CASSLGVIVAGNTIYF.

This clonotype was counted between two and nine times. The gene calls are TRBV5-1 and TRBJ1-1, with a possible D match to TRBD1 (5 bases). V was shortened by 7 bases and J by 1 base, with 8 bases between the two germline ends. Germline CDR1 SGHRS, CDR2 YFSETQ. This CDR3 spans 12 amino acids. The CDR3, as DNA: TGCGCCAGCGGGGGGGGGAACACTGAAGCTTTCTTT. Translating gives CASGGGNTEAFF.

This clonotype was seen ten or more times. V usage is TRBV2 and J usage is TRBJ2-7; 13 bases agree with TRBD2. The germline CDR1 and CDR2 sequences are SNHLY and FYNNEI. The CDR3 totals 16 residues. With V trimmed by 5 bases and J by 4 bases, 8 bases remained unmatched. The CDR3 spells CASSSGLAGVGYEQYF. CDR3 sequence (DNA): TGTGCCAGCAGTAGCGGACTAGCGGGAGTAGGGTACGAGCAGTACTTC.

The rearrangement links TRBV6-1 to TRBJ1-2; TRBD1 matches at 9 bases. Germline V gives CDR1 MNHNS, CDR2 SASEGT. The J segment lost 2 bases and the V segment lost 5 bases, leaving 6 bases of the junction unmatched. This CDR3 has 15 residues. The CDR3 protein is CASSRNTGGNYGYTF. CDR3 in DNA: TGTGCCAGCAGTCGAAACACAGGGGGCAACTATGGCTACACCTTC.

Comment on this clonotype: A much larger clone differs from this one at a single base, so this may be a read error. V usage is TRBV20-1 and J usage is TRBJ2-7; 15 nucleotides agree with TRBD2. CDR1 is DFQATT, CDR2 SNEGSKA, per germline (reference sequence). The V and J ends lost 3 bases and 9 bases, in that order; junction bases with no gene match: 6. The CDR3 loop spans 14 amino acids. CDR3 DNA sequence: TGCAGTGCTAGGGGACTAGCGGGAGGCACGAGGCAGTACTTC. Its protein is CSARGLAGGTRQYF.

This clonotype has ten or more counts. The chain joins TRBV20-1 to TRBJ2-5; D gene uncertain. The CDR3 has 16 amino acids. Deletions cut 0 bases from V and 0 bases from J, with 14 bases between. CDR1 is DFQATT, CDR2 SNEGSKA, per germline (reference sequence). The DNA of the CDR3 is TGCAGTGCTAGAGATCTCACTGGTTGGTACCAAGAGACCCAGTACTTC. Amino acid sequence: CSARDLTGWYQETQYF.

This clonotype was counted a few times. The chain has TRBV4-1 and TRBJ1-2, with D hard to call. CDR1 and CDR2 (germline): MGHRA, YSYEKL. There are 14 residues in the CDR3. The V end was cut by 1 base, the J end by 5 bases, with 11 bases between. The CDR3 region has the DNA TGCGCCAGCAGCCAAGTAGGGAAGCAATATGGCTACACCTTC. Protein: CASSQVGKQYGYTF.